The rows below give T cell receptor beta chains drawn from one sample of a study of response to subunit inactivated influenza vaccine. TCRdb redid the calling of the RT-PCR reads with MiXCR, one entry per CDR3 protein. The data show a few hundred thousand distinct CDR3 sequences, around 11% seen once. In addition, the sample was reused for a study of T cells expressing NK-cell markers.

Sequencing was performed on PBMCs from blood, taken on the day of vaccination. Receptor source: a man aged 50-59 years who received an inactivated influenza vaccine. Each CDR3 is given with its conserved first and last residue. Fields, in order: clone size, V gene, D gene, J gene, CDR3 DNA, CDR3 protein. D genes are given only for firm matches. For some rows the clone size is stated as once, few or many, or as a class when expanded; others skip it.

>many|TRBV3-1|.|TRBJ2-1
TGTGCCAGCAGCCAACTCAGCTCCTACAATGAGCAGTTCTTC
CASSQLSSYNEQFF
>few|TRBV5-1|.|TRBJ2-3
TGCGCCAGCAGCTTGGGACAGGTTGGGGGCACAGATACGCAGTATTTT
CASSLGQVGGTDTQYF
>few|TRBV7-9|.|TRBJ2-7
TGTGCCAGCAGTCAGTCAGGGGTAGGTCATAGTGACGAGCAGTACTTC
CASSQSGVGHSDEQYF
>.|TRBV20-1|TRBD2|TRBJ2-1
TGCAGTGCGATAAAGCTAGCGGGAGACTACAATGAGCAGTTCTTC
CSAIKLAGDYNEQFF
>.|TRBV29-1|.|TRBJ2-2
TGCAGCCTCCTGGACGGACGGCGACGAAACACCGGGGAGCTGTTTTTT
CSLLDGRRRNTGELFF
>few|TRBV15|TRBD1|TRBJ2-5
TGTGCCACCAGCAGTTGGAAGGGGACAGCGGAGACCCAGTACTTC
CATSSWKGTAETQYF
>.|TRBV11-3|TRBD2|TRBJ2-4
TGTGCCAGCAGCCCAGGACTAGCGGGAGGGGAAAACATTCAGTACTTC
CASSPGLAGGENIQYF
>many|TRBV29-1|TRBD2|TRBJ2-2
TGCAGCGTTGTAGGACTAGCGGGGCACGGGGAGCTGTTTTTT
CSVVGLAGHGELFF
>few|TRBV4-2|.|TRBJ1-1
TGTGCCAGCAGCCAAGTAGGGGGAGATATGGAAGCTTTCTTT
CASSQVGGDMEAFF
>.|TRBV12-3/TRBV12-4|TRBD2|TRBJ2-1
TGTGCCAGCACTTACGGGACTAGCGGGGTTAATGAGCAGTTCTTC
CASTYGTSGVNEQFF
>many|TRBV6-5|TRBD1|TRBJ2-7
TGTGCCAGCAGTTACTCGTATGGGACAGGGGGGGACGAGCAGTACTTC
CASSYSYGTGGDEQYF
>.|TRBV7-2|.|TRBJ2-7
TGTGCCAGCAGCTACGGCTCCGGAGGAACCTACGAGCAGTACTTC
CASSYGSGGTYEQYF
>.|TRBV5-1|.|TRBJ2-1
TGCGCCAGCAGCTGGCCCCGGGCAGGGATTTTAGGAAGTTACAATGAGCAGTTCTTC
CASSWPRAGILGSYNEQFF
>.|TRBV5-4|TRBD1|TRBJ2-7
TGTGCCAGCAGGCACCGGGACAGGGGTCCGTACGAGCAGTACTTC
CASRHRDRGPYEQYF
>few|TRBV12-3/TRBV12-4|TRBD1|TRBJ1-2
TGTGCCAGCAGTTTAGCCGGACAGGGGCCCTATGGCTACACCTTC
CASSLAGQGPYGYTF
>few|TRBV7-9|TRBD2|TRBJ2-1
TGTGCCAGCAGCCCTCCCCTAGCGGTCGTATATGAGCAGTTCTTC
CASSPPLAVVYEQFF
>.|TRBV28|TRBD1|TRBJ2-7
TGTGCCAGCACCCCATCCTCAGGGGGTGTCTCCTACGAGCAGTACTTC
CASTPSSGGVSYEQYF
>many|TRBV4-1|.|TRBJ2-3
TGCGCCAGCAGCCAGTCAGCGGGACAGGGCACAGATACGCAGTATTTT
CASSQSAGQGTDTQYF
>.|TRBV13|.|TRBJ1-1
TGTGCCAGCAGCCGGCGGACAGAGAACACTGAAGCTTTCTTT
CASSRRTENTEAFF
>.|TRBV5-1|TRBD1|TRBJ2-7
TGCGCCAGCAGCTTGGCGGGTGGACAGGCCTACGAGCAGTACTTC
CASSLAGGQAYEQYF
>.|TRBV19|.|TRBJ1-3
TGTGCCAGTAGTCCCATCTCTGGAAACACCATATATTTT
CASSPISGNTIYF
>.|TRBV7-9|TRBD1|TRBJ1-2
TGTGCCAGCAGCCCCGACAGGGTTGGCTACACCTTC
CASSPDRVGYTF
>many|TRBV6-2/TRBV6-3|.|TRBJ1-5
TGTGCCAGCAGTTACTGGGGAAATCAGCCCCAGCATTTT
CASSYWGNQPQHF
>few|TRBV24-1|.|TRBJ1-2
TGTGCCACCAGTGATTTCTTCAACGGGGGCTACACCTTC
CATSDFFNGGYTF
>few|TRBV20-1|TRBD1|TRBJ2-7
TGCAGTGCTAACGGACAGGGCCCCTACGAGCAGTACTTC
CSANGQGPYEQYF
>once|TRBV28|TRBD2|TRBJ2-1
TGTGCCAGCAGTCCAACCGGACTAGCGGGGTCGGGTGAGCAGTTCTTC
CASSPTGLAGSGEQFF
>.|TRBV30|TRBD2|TRBJ2-1
TGTGCCTGGCAGGATGGGACTACCCCCTACAATGAGCAGTTCTTC
CAWQDGTTPYNEQFF
>few|TRBV5-1|.|TRBJ1-1
TGCGCCAGCAGCTTTACCGGGAAAGACACTGAAGCTTTCTTT
CASSFTGKDTEAFF
>few|TRBV4-1|.|TRBJ2-7
TGCGCCAGCAGCCAAGATGGGGCATCCCCCTACTACGAGCAGTACTTC
CASSQDGASPYYEQYF
>.|TRBV5-1|.|TRBJ2-1
TGCGCCAGCAGCTTGGCGTGGCGGGGAAGCTACAATGAGCAGTTCTTC
CASSLAWRGSYNEQFF
>.|TRBV11-2|.|TRBJ2-2
TGTGCCAGCAGCCGGCGGGGCGGGGAGCTGTTTTTT
CASSRRGGELFF
>few|TRBV20-1|.|TRBJ1-2
TGCAGTGCTAGGGACGGCCGAGAGTATGGCTACACCTTC
CSARDGREYGYTF
>few|TRBV7-8|.|TRBJ1-5
TGTGCCAGCAGCTTAAGTGTTCAGCCCCAGCATTTT
CASSLSVQPQHF
>.|TRBV28|TRBD1|TRBJ2-7
TGTGCCAGCAGCCCGGGACAGGGAGAGCAGTACTTC
CASSPGQGEQYF
>few|TRBV29-1|TRBD1|TRBJ2-5
TGCAGCGTTGAGACAGGGGGTTCGGAGACCCAGTACTTC
CSVETGGSETQYF